The 18 T cell receptor beta chains reported below all come from one sample, sequenced in a study of blood T cell repertoires in COVID-19. Assay: immunoSEQ multiplex PCR; the TCRdb copy retains only in-frame clones and omits some. The sample has 220,000 or so clones; around 88% are singletons. The sequencing sample was made of PBMCs or T cells enriched from blood (not recorded which). These receptors originate from a woman aged 45-59 years who had recovered from COVID-19.

The chain employs TRBV7-9 and TRBJ1-3; D may be TRBD1 (6 bases). Germline V gives CDR1 SEHNR, CDR2 FQNEAQ (reference sequence). This CDR3 is 16 amino acids long. V lost 2 bases to trimming and J lost 2 bases, with 13 bases between them. The CDR3 coding sequence is TGTGCCAGCAGCTTACTCCCAGGGGAGCCTGGAAACACCATATATTTT. It translates to CASSLLPGEPGNTIYF. The full variable domain, its missing parts supplied by reference TRBV7-9 and TRBJ1-3, is DTGVSQNPRHKITKRGQNVTFRCDPISEHNRLYWYRQTLGQGPEFLTYFQNEAQLEKSRLLSDRFSAERPKGSFSTLEIQRTEQGDSAMYLCASSLLPGEPGNTIYFGEGSWLTVV.

This chain connects TRBV7-2 to TRBJ2-3; 12 nucleotides agree with TRBD2. Germline values: CDR1 SGHTA, CDR2 FQGNSA. The junction had 11 bases not matched to a gene; V was cut back by 4 bases and J by 3 bases. The CDR3 covers 18 residues. CDR3 residues: CASSSQQLAGGVTDTQYF. CDR3 DNA: TGTGCCAGCAGCTCGCAGCAACTAGCGGGGGGTGTAACAGATACGCAGTATTTT.

The V gene is TRBV6-5, the J gene TRBJ1-6; 7 bases are shared with TRBD1. The CDR3 length is 14 residues. CDR1 is MNHEY and CDR2 is SVGAGI in the germline V gene. The V and J ends lost 6 bases and 6 bases, in that order; junction bases with no gene match: 5. CDR3 coding DNA: TGTGCCAGCAGACGACAGGGATCTAATTCACCCCTCCACTTT. Encoded protein: CASRRQGSNSPLHF.

This rearrangement joins TRBV12-3 or TRBV12-4 to TRBJ2-7; D remains unclear. V was trimmed by 3 bases and J by 7 bases, leaving 13 bases between them. This CDR3 comprises 13 residues. The CDR3 region has the DNA TGTGCCAGCAGTTTCAGCAGGTCTCAGGAGCAGTACTTC. The encoded protein is CASSFSRSQEQYF.

The V gene is TRBV6-5, the J gene TRBJ2-7, with TRBD2 identical over 11 bases. Germline CDR1 is MNHEY and CDR2 is SVGAGI. Trimming cost V 7 bases and J 5 bases; bases outside gene matches: 7. The CDR3 extends over 14 amino acids. CDR3 sequence (DNA): TGTGCCAGCATCCAGATAGCGGGAGGGGACGAGCAGTACTTC. It specifies CASIQIAGGDEQYF.

The rearrangement joins TRBV20-1 to TRBJ1-2; maybe TRBD1 (5 bases). V was trimmed by 5 bases and J by 7 bases, leaving 11 bases between them. The CDR3 covers 11 residues. Looked up from germline, CDR1 is DFQATT and CDR2 is SNEGSKA (reference sequence). CDR3 sequence reads: CSAADGGGYTF. CDR3 DNA sequence: TGCAGTGCTGCGGACGGGGGTGGCTACACCTTC.

The table lists this clone with a few counts. The gene calls are TRBV10-3 and TRBJ1-1, with 11 nucleotides matching TRBD1. Per the germline V gene, CDR1 is ENHRY and CDR2 is SYGVKD. After removal of 6 bases from V and 1 base from J, the junction contained 4 bases not matched to a gene. The CDR3 has 15 residues. In DNA form, the CDR3 reads TGTGCCATCAGCCGGACAGGGGGCAAGAACACTGAAGCTTTCTTT. Translation: CAISRTGGKNTEAFF.

The V gene is TRBV10-1, the J gene TRBJ2-2, with 7 bases matching TRBD1. The V gene's germline CDR1 is WNHNN and CDR2 SYGVQD (reference sequence). V lost 5 bases to trimming and J lost 1 base; unmatched junction nucleotides: 4. There are 15 residues in the CDR3. CDR3 sequence reads: CASSSGTENTGELFF. Written as DNA, the CDR3 is TGCGCCAGCAGTTCCGGGACAGAGAACACCGGGGAGCTGTTTTTT.

This chain links TRBV3-1 (or the pseudogene TRBV3-2) with TRBJ2-2; 9 bases match TRBD1. Germline lookup yields CDR1 LGHDT and CDR2 YNNKEL (reference sequence). The length of the CDR3 is 15 residues. Trimming cost V 3 bases and J 1 base; bases outside gene matches: 0. The CDR3 sequence: CASSQGQGNTGELFF. Written as DNA, the CDR3 is TGTGCCAGCAGCCAGGGACAGGGGAACACCGGGGAGCTGTTTTTT.

Only a few counts were recorded for this clone. This chain uses TRBV11-3 with TRBJ1-1; D is possibly TRBD1 (5 bases). CDR1 is SGHNT, CDR2 YENEEA, per germline. V was pared by 6 bases and J by 3 bases, with 20 bases between. The CDR3 is 16 residues long. CDR3 protein: CASRGGTLGFDTEAFF. In DNA, the CDR3 is TGTGCCAGCAGGGGAGGGACCCTGGGTTTCGACACTGAAGCTTTCTTT.

V gene TRBV27 combines with J gene TRBJ2-7; 10 bases match TRBD2. Germline V gene lookup returns CDR1 MNHEY and CDR2 SMNVEV (reference sequence). This CDR3 has 14 amino acids. Trimming removed 7 bases from V and 4 bases from J; junction bases left unmatched: 7. CDR3 DNA sequence: TGTGCCAGCATCCGACTAGCGGGTAGGTACGAGCAGTACTTC. Translated, it gives CASIRLAGRYEQYF.

The chain combines TRBV7-2 with TRBJ2-7; tentatively, D is TRBD1 (6 bases). The CDR3 has 13 amino acids. Germline values: CDR1 SGHTA, CDR2 FQGNSA. V lost 5 bases and J lost 2, with 10 bases in between. CDR3 region: CASSRTGTYEQYF. In nucleotides, the CDR3 is TGTGCCAGCAGCCGCACAGGGACCTACGAGCAGTACTTC.

The J gene is TRBJ2-1, the V gene TRBV11-2, with 8 bases aligning to TRBD2. The CDR3 extends over 14 amino acids. The V and J ends lost 0 bases and 10 bases, in that order; junction bases with no gene match: 5. Germline CDR1 is SGHAT and CDR2 is FQNNGV. The CDR3 nucleotides read TGTGCCAGCAGCTTAGAGACTAGCGCCAGAGAGCAGTTCTTC. It specifies CASSLETSAREQFF.

The V and J genes are TRBV7-2 and TRBJ1-2, with D tentatively TRBD1 (6 bases). Germline CDR1 is SGHTA and CDR2 is FQGNSA. The V gene lost 2 bases and the J gene lost 2 bases, with 15 bases spanning the gap. The CDR3 has 16 residues. The chain's CDR3 is CASSLKEVRGNYGYTF. CDR3 in DNA: TGTGCCAGCAGCTTAAAGGAGGTCAGGGGAAACTATGGCTACACCTTC. Using reference TRBV7-2 and TRBJ1-2 for the parts outside the CDR3, the full variable domain is GAGVSQSPSNKVTEKGKDVELRCDPISGHTALYWYRQSLGQGLEFLIYFQGNSAPDKSGLPSDRFSAERTGGSVSTLTIQRTQQEDSAVYLCASSLKEVRGNYGYTFGSGTRLTVV.

The count of this clone is one. The rearrangement joins TRBV2 to TRBJ1-5; 9 positions agree with TRBD1. The germline CDR1 and CDR2 sequences are SNHLY and FYNNEI. There are 13 residues in the CDR3. With 8 bases clipped from V and 2 bases from J, the junction kept 1 base outside the gene matches. The CDR3: CASRDRGNQPQHF. The CDR3 DNA is TGTGCCAGCCGGGACAGGGGCAATCAGCCCCAGCATTTT.

The J gene is TRBJ1-4, the V gene TRBV9, with a weak D call TRBD1 (6 bases). Germline V gene sequence: CDR1 SGDLS, CDR2 YYNGEE. The length of the CDR3 is 16 residues. With 3 bases removed from V and 5 bases from J, the gap between germline ends came to 17 bases. CDR3 DNA: TGTGCCAGCAGCGCCCCTGCCGGACAGACAAATGAAAAACTGTTTTTT. Amino acid sequence: CASSAPAGQTNEKLFF.

This rearrangement joins TRBV19 to TRBJ1-4, with TRBD1 matching 8 bases. CDR3 length: 17 residues. The J segment lost 5 bases and the V segment lost 9 bases, leaving 17 bases of the junction unmatched. Germline V lookup: CDR1 LNHDA, CDR2 SQIVND (reference sequence). CDR3 in DNA: TGTGCCAGCACGGGACAGGCCAACCGGCTGCGAAATGAAAAACTGTTTTTT. Translated: CASTGQANRLRNEKLFF.

The genes are TRBV15 and TRBJ2-6, with D possibly matching TRBD2 (5 bases). CDR1 and CDR2 from the germline V gene are LNHNV and YYDKDF (reference sequence). The CDR3 runs to 13 residues. V lost 8 bases to trimming and J lost 0 bases, with 5 bases between them. This CDR3 reads CATGSSGANVLTF. In nucleotides, the CDR3 is TGTGCCACCGGGAGCTCTGGGGCCAACGTCCTGACTTTC.